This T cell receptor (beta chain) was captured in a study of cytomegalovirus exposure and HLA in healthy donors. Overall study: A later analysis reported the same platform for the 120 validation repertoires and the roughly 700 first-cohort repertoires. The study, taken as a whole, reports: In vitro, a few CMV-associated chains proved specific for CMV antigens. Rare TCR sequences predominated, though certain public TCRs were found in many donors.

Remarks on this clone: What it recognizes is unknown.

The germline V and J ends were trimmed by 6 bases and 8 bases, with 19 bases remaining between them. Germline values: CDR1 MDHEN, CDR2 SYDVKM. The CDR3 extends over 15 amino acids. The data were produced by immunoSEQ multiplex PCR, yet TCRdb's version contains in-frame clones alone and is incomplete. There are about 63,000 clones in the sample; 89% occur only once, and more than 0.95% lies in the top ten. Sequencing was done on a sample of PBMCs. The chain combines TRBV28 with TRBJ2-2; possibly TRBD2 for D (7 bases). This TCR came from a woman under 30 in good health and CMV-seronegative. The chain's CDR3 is CASSAPGGLIGELFF. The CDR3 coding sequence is TGTGCCAGCAGCGCTCCGGGGGGCCTCATAGGGGAGCTGTTTTTT. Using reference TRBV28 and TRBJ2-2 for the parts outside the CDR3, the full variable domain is DVKVTQSSRYLVKRTGEKVFLECVQDMDHENMFWYRQDPGLGLRLIYFSYDVKMKEKGDIPEGYSVSREKKERFSLILESASTNQTSMYLCASSAPGGLIGELFFGEGSRLTVL.